This is a list of T cell receptor beta chains from one sample in a study of regulatory T cells in long-lasting Graves disease. In TCRdb, the multiplex PCR reads were re-called with MiXCR into one record per CDR3 protein. The profile covers some 500,000 distinct CDR3 sequences, with roughly 12% appearing a single time and 10% taken by the ten largest. A further study also used this sample, focusing on T cells in Graves' hyperthyroidism and ophthalmopathy.

The sample in question was peripheral blood mononuclear cells (PBMCs), obtained at new diagnosis, from a patient treated with antithyroid drugs. These receptors all come from a man in his thirties or forties with Graves disease. The CDR3 runs from the conserved cysteine through the conserved F or W. The D gene is left open where the match is weak. The size entry is marked missing in some rows and otherwise reads once, few, many or a size class.

- TRBJ2-2 - 14 TRBV30 CAWSPGRNTGELFF TGTGCCTGGAGTCCGGGGAGGAACACCGGGGAGCTGTTTTTT
many TRBJ2-1 - 11 TRBV7-3 CASSNAGRQFF TGTGCCAGCAGCAATGCCGGCCGGCAGTTCTTC
many TRBJ2-7 - 13 TRBV12-3/TRBV12-4 CASRGTSLGEQYF TGTGCCAGCAGGGGGACATCCTTGGGGGAGCAGTACTTC
many TRBJ1-6 TRBD1 14 TRBV12-3/TRBV12-4 CASSWGQGHSPLHF TGTGCCAGCAGTTGGGGACAGGGGCACTCACCCCTCCACTTT
- TRBJ2-5 - 14 TRBV11-2 CASSLYLGQETQYF TGTGCCAGCAGCTTATATCTGGGACAAGAGACCCAGTACTTC
- TRBJ2-7 TRBD1 16 TRBV3-1 CASSQDGDRDLDEQYF TGTGCCAGCAGCCAAGATGGGGACAGGGATCTTGACGAGCAGTACTTC
many TRBJ2-1 TRBD2 18 TRBV10-1 CASSLGLAGGPFYNEQFF TGCGCCAGCAGTCTGGGACTAGCGGGAGGGCCTTTCTACAATGAGCAGTTCTTC
few TRBJ2-7 - 11 TRBV20-1 CSASGGYEQYF TGCAGTGCTTCCGGGGGCTACGAGCAGTACTTC
- TRBJ2-5 - 14 TRBV6-2/TRBV6-3 CANIGRGLGGTQYF TGCGCCAACATCGGGCGTGGCCTAGGGGGGACCCAGTACTTC
- TRBJ2-5 - 15 TRBV20-1 CSARDAAVSGETQYF TGCAGTGCTAGAGATGCGGCGGTCTCGGGAGAGACCCAGTACTTC
many TRBJ2-2 TRBD2 15 TRBV28 CASSLGGSRSGELFF TGTGCCAGCAGTTTAGGCGGGAGTCGGTCCGGGGAGCTGTTTTTT
many TRBJ2-7 - 14 TRBV12-3/TRBV12-4 CASSLAVPSYEQYF TGTGCCAGCAGTTTAGCCGTCCCATCCTACGAGCAGTACTTC
- TRBJ2-6 TRBD1 17 TRBV12-3/TRBV12-4 CASSFRGQGYGANVLTF TGTGCCAGCAGTTTCCGGGGACAGGGGTACGGGGCCAACGTCCTGACTTTC
- TRBJ2-5 TRBD2 16 TRBV11-1 CASSLGNSGSGETQYF TGTGCCAGCAGCTTAGGAAATAGCGGGAGCGGAGAGACCCAGTACTTC
many TRBJ2-5 - 14 TRBV12-3/TRBV12-4 CASTTSRGARTQYF TGTGCCAGCACAACCTCCAGGGGCGCGAGGACCCAGTACTTC
- TRBJ2-1 TRBD1 14 TRBV20-1 CSAFRTGTYNEQFF TGCAGTGCTTTCCGGACAGGTACCTACAATGAGCAGTTCTTC
- TRBJ2-1 TRBD2 14 TRBV20-1 CSAEGAGGYNEQFF TGCAGTGCCGAGGGAGCGGGAGGCTACAATGAGCAGTTCTTC
- TRBJ2-7 - 13 TRBV30 CAWSVYGSYEQYF TGTGCCTGGAGTGTCTATGGCTCCTACGAGCAGTACTTC
many TRBJ1-2 TRBD1 14 TRBV6-1 CATKHTGQGAGYTF TGTGCCACCAAGCACACCGGACAGGGGGCTGGCTACACCTTC
- TRBJ1-5 - 14 TRBV10-3 CAISESKGIQPQHF TGTGCCATCAGTGAGTCAAAGGGAATTCAGCCCCAGCATTTT
- TRBJ2-2 - 13 TRBV19 CASSSTGSGELFF TGTGCCAGTAGTTCAACAGGGTCCGGGGAGCTGTTTTTT
few TRBJ2-2 - 17 TRBV6-2/TRBV6-3 CASSYLLGLTNTGELFF TGTGCCAGCAGTTACTTGCTCGGGCTAACGAACACCGGGGAGCTGTTTTTT
many TRBJ1-1 - 12 TRBV27 CASSNKGTEAFF TGTGCCAGCAGCAATAAGGGTACTGAAGCTTTCTTT
- TRBJ2-1 TRBD2 16 TRBV2 CASSSWGTSGRNEQFF TGTGCCAGCAGCTCCTGGGGGACTAGCGGGAGGAATGAGCAGTTCTTC
- TRBJ2-2 TRBD2 14 TRBV27 CASRRLAQTGELFF TGTGCCAGCAGAAGACTAGCCCAGACCGGGGAGCTGTTTTTT
many TRBJ2-5 TRBD2 15 TRBV11-2 CASSKGLAGKETQYF TGTGCCAGCAGTAAGGGACTAGCGGGTAAAGAGACCCAGTACTTC
many TRBJ2-7 TRBD1 14 TRBV27 CASSSGQGLYEQYF TGTGCCAGCAGTTCGGGACAGGGTTTGTACGAGCAGTACTTC
many TRBJ2-3 TRBD1 16 TRBV20-1 CSAQPAGGPGADTQYF TGCAGTGCTCAGCCCGCAGGGGGACCTGGAGCAGATACGCAGTATTTT
many TRBJ2-7 - 14 TRBV19 CASTGTVGSYEQYF TGTGCCAGTACCGGGACGGTGGGTTCCTACGAGCAGTACTTC
- TRBJ2-5 - 14 TRBV6-2/TRBV6-3 CASSYGPFQETQHF TGTGCCAGCAGTTACGGGCCCTTCCAAGAGACCCAGCACTTC
- TRBJ2-6 TRBD1 19 TRBV18 CASSSRPGQGVHGANVLTF TGTGCCAGCTCATCTCGGCCGGGACAGGGAGTTCATGGGGCCAACGTCCTGACTTTC
few TRBJ2-1 TRBD2 16 TRBV20-1 CSAKEVRDYPGNEQFF TGCAGTGCAAAAGAGGTCAGGGACTACCCTGGAAATGAGCAGTTCTTC
many TRBJ1-1 - 12 TRBV20-1 CSASSGLTEAFF TGCAGTGCCAGCTCGGGACTCACTGAAGCTTTCTTT
many TRBJ2-3 - 13 TRBV30 CAWNRGKTDTQYF TGTGCCTGGAACCGGGGGAAAACAGATACGCAGTATTTT
many TRBJ2-3 TRBD1 15 TRBV24-1 CATSDPDRATDTQYF TGTGCCACCAGTGACCCTGACAGGGCAACAGATACGCAGTATTTT
many TRBJ2-3 TRBD2 16 TRBV4-2 CASSTEGAGGTDTQYF TGTGCCAGCAGCACGGAGGGAGCGGGAGGTACAGATACGCAGTATTTT
many TRBJ1-2 - 14 TRBV7-8 CASSLADGYYGYTF TGTGCCAGCAGCTTAGCCGACGGATACTATGGCTACACCTTC
- TRBJ2-5 - 13 TRBV6-1 CASSPYEEETQYF TGTGCCAGCTCCCCGTATGAAGAAGAGACCCAGTACTTC
few TRBJ1-1 - 13 TRBV20-1 CSAGGYVPSEAFF TGCAGTGCGGGGGGTTATGTGCCCTCTGAAGCTTTCTTT
many TRBJ1-5 TRBD1 15 TRBV19 CASSVAPGGSQPQHF TGTGCCAGTAGTGTCGCCCCAGGGGGTAGTCAGCCCCAGCATTTT
few TRBJ2-1 - 14 TRBV20-1 CSAWTKGGRDEQFF TGCAGTGCCTGGACTAAGGGGGGACGCGATGAGCAGTTCTTC
many TRBJ2-7 - 15 TRBV11-2 CASSLAQGSSYEQYF TGTGCCAGCAGCTTAGCGCAGGGGAGCTCCTACGAGCAGTACTTC
many TRBJ2-5 - 12 TRBV5-1 CASSVEGETQYF TGCGCCAGCAGCGTGGAGGGGGAGACCCAGTACTTC
few TRBJ2-5 - 13 TRBV27 CASRYSEGETQYF TGTGCCAGCCGATATAGCGAGGGAGAGACCCAGTACTTC
- TRBJ2-2 - 14 TRBV29-1 CSVRRGQGTGELFF TGCAGCGTACGGAGGGGCCAGGGGACCGGGGAGCTGTTTTTT
few TRBJ2-1 TRBD1 14 TRBV12-3/TRBV12-4 CASNNRGRDNEQFF TGTGCCAGCAACAACAGGGGGCGGGACAATGAGCAGTTCTTC
many TRBJ2-7 - 10 TRBV29-1 CSASGEKQYF TGCAGCGCTTCGGGAGAGAAACAGTACTTC
- TRBJ2-6 TRBD1 20 TRBV12-3/TRBV12-4 CASSGLTGGKGSSGANVLTF TGTGCCAGCAGTGGATTAACAGGGGGTAAAGGGAGCTCTGGGGCCAACGTCCTGACTTTC
- TRBJ2-2 TRBD2 19 TRBV7-2 CAILRQGYTIAGGTGELFF TGTGCCATCCTTAGACAGGGGTATACTATAGCGGGAGGCACCGGGGAGCTGTTTTTT
many TRBJ2-7 TRBD2 15 TRBV7-2 CASSLVGTSVYEQYF TGTGCCAGCAGCTTAGTAGGGACTAGCGTTTACGAGCAGTACTTC